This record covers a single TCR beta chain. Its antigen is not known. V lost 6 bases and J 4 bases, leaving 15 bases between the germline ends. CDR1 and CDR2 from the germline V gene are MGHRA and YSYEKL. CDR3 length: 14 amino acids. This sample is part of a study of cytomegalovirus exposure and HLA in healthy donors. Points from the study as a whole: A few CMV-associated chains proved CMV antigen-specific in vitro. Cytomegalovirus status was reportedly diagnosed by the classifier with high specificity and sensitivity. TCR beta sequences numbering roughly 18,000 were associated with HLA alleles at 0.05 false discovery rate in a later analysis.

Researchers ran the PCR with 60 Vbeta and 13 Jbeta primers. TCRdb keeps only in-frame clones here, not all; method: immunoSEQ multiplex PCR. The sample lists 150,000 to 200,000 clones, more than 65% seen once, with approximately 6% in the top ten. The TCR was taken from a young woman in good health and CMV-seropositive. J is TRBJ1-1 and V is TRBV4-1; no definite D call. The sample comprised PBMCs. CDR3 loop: CASRHSVSGTEAFF. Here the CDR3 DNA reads TGCGCCAGCAGGCATTCGGTGAGCGGCACTGAAGCTTTCTTT.